This paragraph reports one T cell receptor beta chain. Antigen unknown. The assay was immunoSEQ multiplex PCR, and TCRdb's table has in-frame clones only and misses some. This sample yields 25,000 or so clones, of which around 76% are seen a single time; 0.7% belongs to the top ten. This sample was included in a study of graft-versus-host responses after intestinal transplantation. Study results and limitations: Circulating GvH clones peaking coincided with falling HvG clones soon after transplant.

Looked up from germline, CDR1 is SGHNT and CDR2 is YENEEA. This CDR3 spans 13 amino acids. V was trimmed by 1 base and J by 4 bases, leaving 4 bases between them. The TCR originated in a human donor who received an intestinal transplant. The chain carries TRBV11-3 and TRBJ2-2; no reliable D call. Sample: unstimulated CD4+ T cells sorted from spleen or lymph node cells, taken before intestinal transplant. In nucleotides, the CDR3 is TGTGCCAGCAGCTTAGGGGTCACCGGGGAGCTGTTTTTT. It yields the protein CASSLGVTGELFF.